The entry below gives a single T cell receptor beta chain sequence along with its context. What it recognizes is unknown. The source of the sample is a study of shared clonotypes between healthy human individuals. For the study at large: Three plates were used per donor for CD4 naive, three for CD4 memory, two for CD8 naive and one for CD8 memory. General study points: It was the non-shared clonotypes that had lower generation probabilities than clonotypes shared by all four donors. Some naive CD4 clonotypes, 5% to 5.5%, turned up in common across several donors.

Genomic DNA (from each subset) was split evenly across several immunoSEQ plates. Method: immunoSEQ multiplex PCR; TCRdb's copy keeps in-frame clones and lacks some. The sample holds about a million clones, 60% to 85% seen once. Germline V gene sequence: CDR1 SGHDN, CDR2 FVKESK. Trimming removed 6 bases at V and 4 bases at J, with 12 bases between. CDR3 length: 13 residues. The sample was memory CD4+ T cells from PBMCs. Documented subset: CD45RA-negative fraction. This clonotype originated in a man between 18 and 35 years old in good health. Some clones in this sample may be carry-over from other donors' samples. V is TRBV14 and J is TRBJ1-2, with a possible D match to TRBD1 (5 bases). CDR3 region: CASSLGTSYGYTF. CDR3 in DNA: TGTGCCAGCAGTCTCGGGACCTCCTATGGCTACACCTTC.